This T cell receptor (beta chain) was identified in a study of blood T cell repertoires in COVID-19. Overall study: There were acute and convalescent COVID-19 samples, and they came from the United States, Italy and Spain. T cells, B-cell-depleted T cells, or PBMCs supplied cDNA or gDNA.

Under the authors' procedure: Estimation of nucleated cell counts relied on the amplification of reference gene primers. This table comes from immunoSEQ multiplex PCR, and its TCRdb copy is limited to in-frame clones, with some not included. The V and J calls and clone size are taken from that table; D and trimming were inferred from the DNA. This sample has some 19,000 clones, with roughly 85% found just once. Trimming shortened V by 0 bases and J by 0 bases, and 5 bases separated the two germline ends. CDR1 and CDR2 from the germline V gene are GTSNPN and SVGIG (reference sequence). The CDR3 is 13 residues long.

V is TRBV30 and J is TRBJ2-5, with unresolved D. Sequences were obtained from peripheral blood. The TCR sequence derives from an elderly man with acute or convalescent COVID-19. The CDR3 region is CAWSVWHQETQYF. CDR3 DNA: TGTGCCTGGAGTGTCTGGCACCAAGAGACCCAGTACTTC.